Listed below are T cell receptor beta chains from one sample, sequenced in a study of control samples from healthy donors and cancer patients. Profiled with immunoSEQ multiplex PCR; TCRdb holds only in-frame clones, not every one. Here the sample spans under 150,000 clones, about 95% being singletons. The material sequenced was blood. These receptors were taken from a man aged 30-40 years in good health. CDR3s include the opening cysteine and the closing phenylalanine or tryptophan. D genes are given only for firm matches. Clone size is shown for a subset of rows, as once, few, many or a class of expanded clone.

d_gene,len,j_gene,abundance,v_gene,CDR3nt,CDR3aa
.,14,TRBJ1-3,few,TRBV29-1,TGCAGCGTCGAAACAGGGTCCCCAAGAAACACCATATATTTT,CSVETGSPRNTIYF
.,14,TRBJ1-6,once,TRBV30,TGTGCCTGGAGTTACGGGGCTCATAATTCACCCCTCCACTTT,CAWSYGAHNSPLHF
.,15,TRBJ2-1,once,TRBV29-1,TGCAGCTTTATTTTATCCGACAGACTAAACAATGAGCAGTTCTTC,CSFILSDRLNNEQFF
.,14,TRBJ2-7,.,TRBV5-1,TGCGCCAGCAGCCTCGGACCCAGCTCCTACGAGCAGTACTTC,CASSLGPSSYEQYF
.,13,TRBJ2-7,.,TRBV4-3,TGCGCCAGCAGCCAAGATGGGAGCTACGAGCAGTACTTC,CASSQDGSYEQYF
.,15,TRBJ2-6,.,TRBV5-4,TGTGCCAGCAGCTTGGTACCGGCTGGGGCCAACGTCCTGACTTTC,CASSLVPAGANVLTF
.,15,TRBJ1-5,.,TRBV6-5,TGTGCCAGCAGTTACTCGATGGGGGCCCTTCAGCCCCAGCATTTT,CASSYSMGALQPQHF
.,16,TRBJ2-3,.,TRBV9,TGTGCCAGCAGCTCCCGAGGGGGGTTGAGCACAGATACGCAGTATTTT,CASSSRGGLSTDTQYF
.,15,TRBJ1-1,.,TRBV4-3,TGCGCCAGCAGCCAGTTCGGGCCGCTCGACACTGAAGCTTTCTTT,CASSQFGPLDTEAFF
TRBD1,17,TRBJ2-2,.,TRBV30,TGTGCCTGGATCTCTGGGACAGTCCCGACCCGGCCCGGGGAGCTGTTTTTT,CAWISGTVPTRPGELFF
.,23,TRBJ2-3,once,TRBV19,TGTGCCAGTAGTATAGCCGGGGATCAAGCCTGGGGGCGTCGGAGGTTTAGCACAGATACGCAGTATTTT,CASSIAGDQAWGRRRFSTDTQYF
.,16,TRBJ1-6,.,TRBV19,TGTGCCAGTAGAGCCCCCAGGACAGAAGGAAATTCACCCCTCCACTTT,CASRAPRTEGNSPLHF
.,14,TRBJ1-3,.,TRBV28,TGTGCCAGCAGCCTCGGAGGGTCTGGAAACACCATATATTTT,CASSLGGSGNTIYF
.,13,TRBJ2-7,.,TRBV28,TGTGCCAGCAGTCGACAGGTCACCTACGAGCAGTACTTC,CASSRQVTYEQYF
.,12,TRBJ1-2,.,TRBV29-1,TGCAGCGTGGCCGGGGGGGGCTATGGCTACACCTTC,CSVAGGGYGYTF
TRBD2,16,TRBJ2-7,.,TRBV6-1,TGTGCCAGCAGTGAAGGGATAGCGGGGGGCCCCTACGAGCAGTACTTC,CASSEGIAGGPYEQYF
.,15,TRBJ2-2,.,TRBV7-8,TGTGCCAGCAGCGCGGGCAGTTATAACACCGGGGAGCTGTTTTTT,CASSAGSYNTGELFF
.,14,TRBJ1-2,.,TRBV28,TGTGCCAGCTCCAGAGCCACAGGATACTATGGCTACACCTTC,CASSRATGYYGYTF
.,12,TRBJ2-7,.,TRBV29-1,TGCAGCGTTGAAACCACCACCTACGAGCAGTACTTC,CSVETTTYEQYF
TRBD2,14,TRBJ2-1,.,TRBV6-5,TGTGCCAGTGTTCTAGCGGGGGGGTACAATGAGCAGTTCTTC,CASVLAGGYNEQFF
TRBD1,17,TRBJ2-1,few,TRBV10-3,TGTGCCATCAGTGAGTCCACCGGGACAGGGTTTTACAATGAGCAGTTCTTC,CAISESTGTGFYNEQFF
.,14,TRBJ1-2,.,TRBV4-3,TGCGCCAGCAGCCAAGGCGGGGGATTCTATGGCTACACCTTC,CASSQGGGFYGYTF
.,15,TRBJ2-2,.,TRBV5-5,TGTGCCAGCAGCTTGTGGTCAGATCCCACCGGGGAGCTGTTTTTT,CASSLWSDPTGELFF
.,11,TRBJ1-2,.,TRBV19,TGTGCCAGTGCAACAGGGTATGGCTACACCTTC,CASATGYGYTF
.,14,TRBJ2-1,.,TRBV7-2,TGTGCCAGCAGCCTAACCCCAGGGTACAATGAGCAGTTCTTC,CASSLTPGYNEQFF
TRBD1,17,TRBJ2-2,.,TRBV24-1,TGTGCCACCAGTGATTTTAACACAGGGGGCCTCACCGGGGAGCTGTTTTTT,CATSDFNTGGLTGELFF
TRBD1,16,TRBJ2-3,.,TRBV11-2,TGTGCCAGCAGCCAACAGGGGAATCCCCGCACAGATACGCAGTATTTT,CASSQQGNPRTDTQYF
TRBD1,15,TRBJ1-1,.,TRBV4-3,TGCGCCAGCAGCCAAGAAGAGGGGGCGCTCACTGAAGCTTTCTTT,CASSQEEGALTEAFF
.,15,TRBJ1-2,.,TRBV4-3,TGCGCCAGCAGCCGCACCCAATGGGACAACTATGGCTACACCTTC,CASSRTQWDNYGYTF
TRBD2,17,TRBJ2-3,.,TRBV6-1,TGTGCCAGCAGTGAAACTAGCGGGGGGCCGGGCTTAGATACGCAGTATTTT,CASSETSGGPGLDTQYF
TRBD1,15,TRBJ1-2,.,TRBV30,TGTGCCTGGAGTGTAGGATGGGGACAGCCTGATGGCTACACCTTC,CAWSVGWGQPDGYTF
TRBD1,17,TRBJ2-3,once,TRBV6-2/TRBV6-3,TGTGCCAGCAGTAGGACAGGGCTCACCACTAGCACAGATACGCAGTATTTT,CASSRTGLTTSTDTQYF
TRBD2,18,TRBJ2-2,.,TRBV7-2,TGTGCCAGCAGCTTTACGCCCCCTAGCGGGGTACTCACCGGGGAGCTGTTTTTT,CASSFTPPSGVLTGELFF
TRBD2,17,TRBJ2-1,.,TRBV6-6,TGTGCCAGCAGTCGATCACGTCCGGGACTAGCCGCGGGTGAGCAGTTCTTC,CASSRSRPGLAAGEQFF
.,15,TRBJ2-7,once,TRBV15,TGTGCCACCAGCAGAATCGTTGCGGGGCTCCACGAGCAGTACTTC,CATSRIVAGLHEQYF
.,14,TRBJ1-3,.,TRBV2,TGTGCCAGCAAAACTGACTACTCTGGAAACACCATATATTTT,CASKTDYSGNTIYF
.,14,TRBJ2-5,.,TRBV18,TGTGCCAGCTCACCCCCATTTGGGGGAGAGACCCAGTACTTC,CASSPPFGGETQYF
TRBD1,13,TRBJ2-7,.,TRBV29-1,TGCAGCGCTCTACCGGGACAGGCCTACGAGCAGTACTTC,CSALPGQAYEQYF
.,14,TRBJ2-1,once,TRBV2,TGTGCCAGCAGTGCAGGACAAAACACAAATGAGCAGTTCTTC,CASSAGQNTNEQFF
TRBD1,16,TRBJ1-1,.,TRBV12-5,TGTGCTAGTGGTTTCGGGACAGGGGTGAGGAACACTGAAGCTTTCTTT,CASGFGTGVRNTEAFF
.,13,TRBJ1-4,.,TRBV2,TGTGCCAGCAGTGTTTGGGAAAATGAAAAACTGTTTTTT,CASSVWENEKLFF
TRBD1,15,TRBJ2-2,.,TRBV4-1,TGCGCCAGCACCTTACAGGGGGCGGGCACCGGGGAGCTGTTTTTT,CASTLQGAGTGELFF
.,15,TRBJ1-4,.,TRBV21-1,TGTGCCAGCAGCCTATGGACAGGGGTTAATGAAAAACTGTTTTTT,CASSLWTGVNEKLFF
.,14,TRBJ1-3,once,TRBV3-1/TRBV3-2,TGTGCCAGCAGCCAGGAGGGCGGTGGAAACACCATATATTTT,CASSQEGGGNTIYF
.,13,TRBJ2-2,.,TRBV5-1,TGCGCCAGCAGTCTACAGGGCACCGGGGAGCTGTTTTTT,CASSLQGTGELFF
.,15,TRBJ1-2,.,TRBV7-9,TGTGCCAGCAGCTTAATCGGGTCCTTTTTCTATGGCTACACCTTC,CASSLIGSFFYGYTF
.,18,TRBJ2-6,.,TRBV7-8,TGTGCCAGCAGCTTAGAACCAGGGGTGCGGCCTGGGGCCAACGTCCTGACTTTC,CASSLEPGVRPGANVLTF
TRBD1,14,TRBJ2-1,.,TRBV7-8,TGTGCCAGCAGCTCCCGGGACAGGGGCAATGAGCAGTTCTTC,CASSSRDRGNEQFF
TRBD1,13,TRBJ1-5,.,TRBV25-1,TGTGCCAGCAGTGAGACAGGGGGTCAGCCCCAGCATTTT,CASSETGGQPQHF
.,14,TRBJ2-7,.,TRBV6-1,TGTGCCAGCAGTGTAGCTGGGGAGGCCTACGAGCAGTACTTC,CASSVAGEAYEQYF